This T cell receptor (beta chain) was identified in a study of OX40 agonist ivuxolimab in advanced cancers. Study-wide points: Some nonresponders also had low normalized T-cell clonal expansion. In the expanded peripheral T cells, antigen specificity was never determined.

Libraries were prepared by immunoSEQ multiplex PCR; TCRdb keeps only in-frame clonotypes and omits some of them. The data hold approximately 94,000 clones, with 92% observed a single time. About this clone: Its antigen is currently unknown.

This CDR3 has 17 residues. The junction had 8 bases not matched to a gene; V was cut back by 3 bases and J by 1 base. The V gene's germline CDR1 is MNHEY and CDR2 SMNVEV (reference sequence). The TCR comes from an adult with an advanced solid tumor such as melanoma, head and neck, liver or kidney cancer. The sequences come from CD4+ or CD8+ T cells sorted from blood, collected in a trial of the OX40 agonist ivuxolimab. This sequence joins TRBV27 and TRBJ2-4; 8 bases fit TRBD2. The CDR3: CASSFNAGGWAKNIQYF. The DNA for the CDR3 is TGTGCCAGCAGTTTTAACGCGGGAGGATGGGCCAAAAACATTCAGTACTTC.